These 30 T cell receptor beta chains were sequenced from one sample in a study of identical twins. MiXCR, run by TCRdb on the 5' RACE reads, gives a single entry per CDR3 protein. The table includes approximately 240,000 distinct CDR3 sequences, over 12% detected once. Sample: memory (CD45RO+) T cells sorted from blood. The receptors were sampled from a woman younger than 30 in good health.

In its sample, this clonotype was seen a few times. This rearrangement joins TRBV29-1 to TRBJ1-4; tentative D call: TRBD1 (6 bases). Trimming pared 7 bases from V and 3 bases from J, leaving 9 bases between. CDR3 length: 12 residues. The germline V gene encodes CDR1 SQVTM and CDR2 ANQGSEA. In DNA, the CDR3 is TGCAGCGCACAGGGAGCTAATGAAAAACTGTTTTTT. It yields the protein CSAQGANEKLFF.

The V and J genes are TRBV2 and TRBJ1-1, with 8 bases lining up with TRBD1. The CDR3 extends over 13 amino acids. Germline lookup yields CDR1 SNHLY and CDR2 FYNNEI. Trimming at V came to 10 bases and at J to 0 bases, leaving 4 bases not matched to a gene. The CDR3 reads CATQGQVNTEAFF. Written as DNA, the CDR3 is TGTGCCACCCAGGGACAGGTGAACACTGAAGCTTTCTTT.

The table lists this clonotype with many counts. This sequence joins TRBV5-5 and TRBJ2-1; no clear D. Germline V gene lookup returns CDR1 SGHKS and CDR2 YYEKEE (reference sequence). The CDR3 covers 13 residues. Trimming removed 3 bases from V and 7 bases from J, with 11 bases in between. CDR3 in DNA: TGTGCCAGCAGCTCCTTTTTATATAATGAGCAGTTCTTC. Amino acid sequence: CASSSFLYNEQFF.

This rearrangement joins TRBV18 to TRBJ1-1, with D unclear. Germline V gives CDR1 KGHSH, CDR2 LQKENI. V was cut by 5 bases and J by 4 bases, with 14 bases left in between. The CDR3 runs 14 residues. The CDR3 protein is CASSEGVGVTEAFF. In DNA, the CDR3 is TGTGCCAGCTCAGAGGGTGTAGGTGTCACTGAAGCTTTCTTT.

This clonotype was seen only a few times. The V gene is TRBV20-1, the J gene TRBJ1-4; D is possibly TRBD1 (5 bases). Between the trimmed V and J ends, which lost 5 bases and 13 bases, there was a span of 20 bases. The CDR3 is made up of 13 amino acids. Per the germline V gene, CDR1 is DFQATT and CDR2 is SNEGSKA (reference sequence). The CDR3 here is CSAGLGGLSRLFF. For the CDR3, the DNA is TGCAGTGCTGGCCTCGGGGGACTTAGTAGACTGTTTTTT.

This clonotype appeared many times. The J gene is TRBJ1-4, the V gene TRBV3-1; no definite D call. V dropped 5 bases and J dropped 14 bases, with 15 bases sitting between them. Germline-derived CDR1 and CDR2 are LGHDT and YNNKEL (reference sequence). This CDR3 spans 12 amino acids. This CDR3 reads CASSSGGSRLFF. The CDR3, as DNA: TGTGCCAGCAGCTCCGGAGGTTCACGGCTGTTTTTT.

This clonotype was seen a few times. The J gene is TRBJ2-3, the V gene TRBV29-1; D is uncertain. In germline, CDR1 is SQVTM, CDR2 ANQGSEA. The length of the CDR3 is 13 residues. Between the trimmed V and J ends, which lost 3 bases and 0 bases, there was a span of 7 bases. DNA of the CDR3: TGCAGCGTTGACCCCGGGAGCACAGATACGCAGTATTTT. Protein sequence: CSVDPGSTDTQYF.

The table lists this clonotype with many counts. CDR3 region: CSARMGQGAPTKGYTF. The CDR3 DNA reads TGCAGTGCTAGAATGGGGCAGGGGGCCCCGACTAAGGGCTACACCTTC. The V and J genes are TRBV20-1 and TRBJ1-2, with 8 bases matching TRBD1. Germline lookup yields CDR1 DFQATT and CDR2 SNEGSKA (reference sequence). The CDR3 loop spans 16 amino acids. V trimming: 2 bases; J trimming: 8 bases; junction bases outside the gene matches: 16.

The chain couples TRBV5-1 to TRBJ2-7; 11 nucleotides line up with TRBD1. Trimming cost V 5 bases and J 3 bases; bases outside gene matches: 7. The CDR3 has 15 residues. Germline CDR1 reads SGHRS; CDR2 reads YFSETQ. CDR3 amino acids: CASSPGQGAIYEQYF. The CDR3 region has the DNA TGCGCCAGCAGTCCCGGACAGGGGGCTATCTACGAGCAGTACTTC.

This clonotype was picked up a small number of times. The V call is TRBV6-1, the J call TRBJ1-1, with 9 bases aligning to TRBD1. Germline CDR1 reads MNHNS; CDR2 reads SASEGT. The CDR3 is 15 residues long. V shed 6 bases and J 4 bases; nucleotides not matched to a gene: 9. The CDR3 DNA reads TGTGCCAGCAGCGCGAAACAGGGGGCGGCCACTGAAGCTTTCTTT. Its protein product is CASSAKQGAATEAFF.

This chain links TRBV28 with TRBJ1-2; the D is unclear. There are 11 residues in the CDR3. Germline-derived CDR1 and CDR2 are MDHEN and SYDVKM. V dropped 5 bases and J dropped 8 bases, with 9 bases sitting between them. The CDR3 loop is CASSGTEGYTF. Here the CDR3 DNA reads TGTGCCAGCAGTGGAACAGAAGGCTACACCTTC.

The V and J genes are TRBV7-2 and TRBJ2-7; 8 nucleotides agree with TRBD1. The V gene end was trimmed by 5 bases and the J gene end by 9 bases; junction bases not matched to a gene: 15. The CDR3 extends over 15 amino acids. In germline, CDR1 is SGHTA, CDR2 FQGNSA. The CDR3 nucleotides read TGTGCCAGCAGCGGACCCGGGACAGGCTCTGGGGGGCAGTACTTC. It yields the protein CASSGPGTGSGGQYF.

This clonotype was counted only a few times. V is TRBV6-2 or TRBV6-3 and J is TRBJ2-3; D remains unclear. CDR3 length: 15 residues. Germline V gene sequence: CDR1 MNHEY, CDR2 SVGEGT. V was shortened by 0 bases and J by 6 bases, with 13 bases between the two germline ends. CDR3 sequence reads: CASSYSSRNFDTQYF. CDR3 sequence (DNA): TGTGCCAGCAGTTACTCGAGCAGAAACTTTGATACGCAGTATTTT.

This clonotype came up a few times. This rearrangement joins TRBV3-1 to TRBJ2-7; the D is unclear. Germline lookup yields CDR1 LGHDT and CDR2 YNNKEL (reference sequence). The CDR3 totals 14 residues. V was shortened by 4 bases and J by 1 base, with 11 bases between the two germline ends. CDR3 amino acids: CASSPIIRSYEQYF. CDR3 DNA: TGTGCCAGCAGCCCAATAATAAGGTCCTACGAGCAGTACTTC.

This clonotype was found a few times. The gene calls are TRBV7-2 and TRBJ2-5; maybe TRBD2 (6 bases). Germline V CDR1 and CDR2: SGHTA, FQGNSA. This CDR3 spans 14 amino acids. Trimming pared 5 bases from V and 0 bases from J, leaving 10 bases between. The CDR3, as DNA: TGTGCCAGCAGCCCCCGGGGGAACCAAGAGACCCAGTACTTC. It encodes CASSPRGNQETQYF.

V gene TRBV20-1 combines with J gene TRBJ1-2; tentative D call: TRBD1 (5 bases). This CDR3 comprises 14 residues. Germline CDR1 reads DFQATT; CDR2 reads SNEGSKA (reference sequence). V was pared by 5 bases and J by 6 bases, with 19 bases between. The CDR3 DNA is TGCAGTGCTCGCCCCGGGACGTGGAGGAATGGCTACACCTTC. Protein product: CSARPGTWRNGYTF.

CDR3 region: CATSEDGYNEQFF. CDR3 nucleotides: TGTGCCACCAGTGAGGACGGGTACAATGAGCAGTTCTTC. This chain links TRBV24-1 with TRBJ2-1; no definite D call. Germline assignment: CDR1 KGHDR and CDR2 SFDVKD. Between the trimmed V and J ends, which lost 4 bases and 4 bases, there was a span of 7 bases. This CDR3 is 13 amino acids long.

This clonotype has at least ten counts. The V and J genes are TRBV27 and TRBJ1-6; a possible D gene is TRBD1 (5 bases). The CDR3 consists of 16 residues. Germline V gene data show CDR1 as MNHEY and CDR2 as SMNVEV (reference sequence). V lost 0 bases, J lost 6 bases, and 12 bases lay in between. The CDR3 DNA reads as TGTGCCAGCAGTTTATCCACGGGGGAAGGTAATTCACCCCTCCACTTT. This gives the protein CASSLSTGEGNSPLHF.

V usage is TRBV25-1 and J usage is TRBJ2-2; D uncertain. Trimming cost V 4 bases and J 0 bases, with 9 bases left between them. CDR1 MGHDK and CDR2 SYGVNS come from the germline V gene. This CDR3 region has 15 residues. In nucleotides, the CDR3 is TGTGCCAGCAGTGGACCTACCTCGAACACCGGGGAGCTGTTTTTT. Its protein product is CASSGPTSNTGELFF. Full variable domain (remainder filled in from reference TRBV25-1 and TRBJ2-2): EADIYQTPRYLVIGTGKKITLECSQTMGHDKMYWYQQDPGMELHLIHYSYGVNSTEKGDLSSESTVSRIRTEHFPLTLESARPSHTSQYLCASSGPTSNTGELFFGEGSRLTVL.

The chain uses TRBV2 and TRBJ2-2, with D hard to call. CDR3 length: 17 amino acids. The V end was cut by 0 bases, the J end by 2 bases, with 13 bases between. Germline lookup yields CDR1 SNHLY and CDR2 FYNNEI. The CDR3 bases are TGTGCCAGCAGTGAAGCGCCGGTGGCGGCCAACACCGGGGAGCTGTTTTTT. Protein product: CASSEAPVAANTGELFF.

CDR3 bases: TGTGCCAGCTCACTAACGACAGGGCGGTGGGGCTACACCTTC. Amino acid sequence: CASSLTTGRWGYTF. The chain employs TRBV18 and TRBJ1-2; 7 bases map to TRBD1. The CDR3 runs to 14 residues. V was pared by 4 bases and J by 8 bases, with 10 bases of the junction left unmatched. Germline values: CDR1 KGHSH, CDR2 LQKENI. Full variable domain (outside the CDR3, taken from reference TRBV18 and TRBJ1-2): NAGVMQNPRHLVRRRGQEARLRCSPMKGHSHVYWYRQLPEEGLKFMVYLQKENIIDESGMPKERFSAEFPKEGPSILRIQQVVRGDSAAYFCASSLTTGRWGYTFGSGTRLTVV.

The chain joins TRBV29-1 to TRBJ1-2, with D perhaps TRBD1 (5 bases). With 4 bases removed from V and 8 bases from J, the gap between germline ends came to 17 bases. The germline CDR1 and CDR2 sequences are SQVTM and ANQGSEA. The CDR3 contains 13 residues. CDR3 sequence: CSVGPGPTGGYTF. CDR3 DNA sequence: TGCAGCGTTGGGCCAGGGCCGACGGGGGGCTACACCTTC.

This clonotype was observed at least ten times. The rearrangement uses TRBV11-2 and TRBJ2-1; perhaps D is TRBD1 or TRBD2 (6 bases each). Between the trimmed V and J ends, which lost 4 bases and 2 bases, there was a span of 18 bases. Germline assignment: CDR1 SGHAT and CDR2 FQNNGV. The CDR3 loop spans 17 amino acids. CDR3 nucleotides: TGTGCCAGCAGCTCTAGAATATGGGGGGCCCCCTACAATGAGCAGTTCTTC. Its protein product is CASSSRIWGAPYNEQFF.

This clonotype turned up a few times. Written as DNA, the CDR3 is TGCAGTGCTAGGGAAGGTGGACAAGTCAGGGCTTTCTTT. Its protein product is CSAREGGQVRAFF. The chain couples TRBV20-1 to TRBJ1-1; weak D call: TRBD1 (5 bases). The germline V gene has CDR1 DFQATT and CDR2 SNEGSKA (reference sequence). The CDR3 length is 13 residues. V was clipped by 3 bases and J by 11 bases, with 19 bases between them.

This clonotype has ten or more counts. The chain recombines TRBV20-1 with TRBJ2-1, with D unresolved. V was clipped by 7 bases and J by 9 bases, with 19 bases between them. Germline lookup yields CDR1 DFQATT and CDR2 SNEGSKA (reference sequence). The CDR3 spans 13 residues. CDR3: CSVGLAVATEQFF. Written as DNA, the CDR3 is TGCAGTGTCGGTTTGGCTGTTGCCACTGAGCAGTTCTTC.

This clonotype showed up just a few times. V usage is TRBV11-2 and J usage is TRBJ2-5; no clear D gene. The V end was cut by 0 bases, the J end by 0 bases, with 11 bases between. The CDR3 totals 16 residues. Germline lookup yields CDR1 SGHAT and CDR2 FQNNGV. As DNA, the CDR3 is TGTGCCAGCAGCTTAGACGAGTTCCCGTACCAAGAGACCCAGTACTTC. This encodes CASSLDEFPYQETQYF.

This clonotype was seen only a few times. This chain uses TRBV7-6 with TRBJ2-7; 8 bases are a match to TRBD2. Germline CDR1 SGHVS, CDR2 FNYEAQ. The ends lost 2 bases at V and 3 bases at J; junction bases unmatched: 12. There are 17 residues in the CDR3. The CDR3 sequence is CASSLLSAGGANYEQYF. The CDR3 bases are TGTGCCAGCAGCTTACTTAGCGCGGGGGGAGCGAACTACGAGCAGTACTTC.

This chain connects TRBV20-1 to TRBJ2-1; D perhaps matches TRBD2 (6 bases). Trimming removed 6 bases from V and 7 bases from J, with 13 bases in between. From germline, CDR1 is DFQATT and CDR2 SNEGSKA (reference sequence). The CDR3 is 12 residues long. The chain's CDR3 is CSATGVRNEQFF. The CDR3 DNA is TGCAGTGCGACGGGAGTTCGGAATGAGCAGTTCTTC.

This rearrangement joins TRBV24-1 to TRBJ2-3; 9 nucleotides match TRBD1. The CDR3 is 15 amino acids. Trimming took 4 bases from V and 4 from J; bases not matched to a gene: 5. The V gene's germline CDR1 is KGHDR and CDR2 SFDVKD. CDR3 DNA sequence: TGTGCCACCAGTGACCCGGGACAGGGAGCAGATACGCAGTATTTT. Its translation is CATSDPGQGADTQYF.

V and J are TRBV6-5 and TRBJ1-4; D not resolved. Trimming took off 4 bases at V and 8 bases at J, with 14 bases between the two ends. CDR3 size: 14 residues. Germline V gives CDR1 MNHEY, CDR2 SVGAGI. CDR3 nucleotides: TGTGCCAGCAGTTCTGAATTTGTACCAGAAAAACTGTTTTTT. Residues: CASSSEFVPEKLFF.